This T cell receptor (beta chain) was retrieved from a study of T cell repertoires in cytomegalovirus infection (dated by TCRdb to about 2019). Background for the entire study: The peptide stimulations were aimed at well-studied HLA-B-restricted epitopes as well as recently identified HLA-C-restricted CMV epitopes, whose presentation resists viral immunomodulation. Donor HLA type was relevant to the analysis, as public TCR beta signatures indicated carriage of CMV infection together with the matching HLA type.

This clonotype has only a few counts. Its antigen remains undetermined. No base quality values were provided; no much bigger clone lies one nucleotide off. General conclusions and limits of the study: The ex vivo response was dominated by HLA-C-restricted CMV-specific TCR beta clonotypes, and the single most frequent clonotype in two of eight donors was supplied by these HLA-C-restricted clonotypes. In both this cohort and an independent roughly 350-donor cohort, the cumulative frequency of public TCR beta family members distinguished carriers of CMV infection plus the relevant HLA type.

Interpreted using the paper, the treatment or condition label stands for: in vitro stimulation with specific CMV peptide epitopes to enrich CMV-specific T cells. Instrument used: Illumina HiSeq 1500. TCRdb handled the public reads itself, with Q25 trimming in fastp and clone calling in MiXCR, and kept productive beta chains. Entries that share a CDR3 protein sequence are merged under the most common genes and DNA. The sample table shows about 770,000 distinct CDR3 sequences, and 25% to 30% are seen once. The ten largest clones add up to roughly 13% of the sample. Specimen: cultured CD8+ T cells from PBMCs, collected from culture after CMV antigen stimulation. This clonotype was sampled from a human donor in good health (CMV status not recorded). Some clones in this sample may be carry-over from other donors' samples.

CDR3 reads: CATSRDLGLNEKLFF. Here is the DNA: TGTGCCACCAGCAGAGATCTGGGTCTTAATGAAAAACTGTTTTTT. This receptor chain uses TRBV15 and TRBJ1-4; the D gene is unclear. The V end loses 0 bases and the J end loses 4 bases, and a stretch of 9 bases separates them. The CDR3 has 15 amino acids, counting the end cysteine and phenylalanine. CDR3 DNA only is kept here, 45 bases in frame from base 1. CDR1 and CDR2 are drawn from the germline V gene (reference sequence): LNHNV, YYDKDF.